The 9 T cell receptor beta chains below all came from one sample that was sequenced in a study of T cell changes during pregnancy in multiple sclerosis. Repertoires were generated with immunoSEQ multiplex PCR, while TCRdb's copy carries only in-frame clones and drops some. This sample has about 45,000 clones; about 90% occur once, and the top ten carry 0.52%. The sequencing used CD4+ T cells from peripheral blood mononuclear cells, collected in the third trimester of pregnancy. The receptors were sampled from a female donor with multiple sclerosis, enrolled in a pregnancy study.

J is TRBJ1-2 and V is TRBV5-5, with D unclear. Between the trimmed V and J ends, which lost 0 bases and 5 bases, there was a span of 14 bases. Germline CDR1 and CDR2: SGHKS and YYEKEE (reference sequence). The CDR3 contains 15 residues. DNA of the CDR3: TGTGCCAGCAGCTTGGCGGCGGAGATGGCTTATGGCTACACCTTC. As protein: CASSLAAEMAYGYTF.

V and J are TRBV14 and TRBJ2-3; 9 nucleotides line up with TRBD2. Germline lookup yields CDR1 SGHDN and CDR2 FVKESK. This CDR3 contains 15 residues. J lost 0 bases, V lost 3 bases, and 1 base had no gene match. The CDR3 region is CASSHTSGSTDTQYF. The CDR3 DNA is TGTGCCAGCAGCCATACTAGCGGGAGCACAGATACGCAGTATTTT.

V and J are TRBV6-4 and TRBJ2-3; the match to TRBD2 covers 13 bases. V lost 5 bases and J lost 4; bases outside the gene matches: 3. This CDR3 spans 15 amino acids. CDR1 MRHNA and CDR2 SNTAGT come from the germline V gene. This chain's CDR3 is CASSPLAGGPDTQYF. The CDR3 DNA sequence: TGTGCCAGCAGTCCACTAGCGGGAGGGCCAGATACGCAGTATTTT.

The chain combines TRBV6-5 with TRBJ2-2; D gene unclear. Germline CDR1 and CDR2: MNHEY and SVGAGI. The V gene lost 0 bases and the J gene lost 1 base, with 6 bases spanning the gap. The CDR3 is 15 amino acids. Here the CDR3 reads CASSYSPRNTGELFF. DNA for the CDR3: TGTGCCAGCAGTTACTCCCCGAGGAACACCGGGGAGCTGTTTTTT.

The chain is built from TRBV18 and TRBJ2-3, with 7 bases fitting TRBD1. Germline V CDR1 and CDR2: KGHSH, LQKENI. This CDR3 has 15 residues. Germline trimming cut 1 base from V and 5 bases from J; bases unmatched to any gene: 6. Here the CDR3 reads CASSPLGTVLDTQYF. CDR3 sequence (DNA): TGTGCCAGCTCACCACTCGGGACAGTTCTAGATACGCAGTATTTT.

V gene TRBV19 combines with J gene TRBJ1-2; TRBD1 matches at 9 bases. The CDR3 length is 16 residues. Germline values: CDR1 LNHDA, CDR2 SQIVND (reference sequence). J was trimmed by 8 bases and V by 0 bases; bases with no gene match: 10. The CDR3 is CASSIEGTGIRAGYTF. The CDR3 region has the DNA TGTGCCAGTAGTATAGAGGGGACAGGGATTCGAGCGGGCTACACCTTC.

This chain connects TRBV10-3 to TRBJ2-7, with 8 positions matching TRBD1. The ends lost 11 bases at V and 3 bases at J; junction bases unmatched: 6. This CDR3 has 12 amino acids. Germline V gene data show CDR1 as ENHRY and CDR2 as SYGVKD. CDR3: CASAGTGYEQYF. CDR3 DNA sequence: TGTGCCTCGGCCGGGACAGGCTACGAGCAGTACTTC.

The chain combines TRBV20-1 with TRBJ1-2; D gene ambiguous. CDR3 size: 11 residues. CDR1 is DFQATT and CDR2 is SNEGSKA in the germline V gene (reference sequence). The V end was cut by 2 bases, the J end by 10 bases, with 11 bases between. The CDR3 is CSARRRGPYTF. The DNA of the CDR3 is TGCAGTGCTAGACGTCGGGGTCCCTACACCTTC.

The J gene is TRBJ2-3, the V gene TRBV7-2, with 11 bases fitting TRBD2. Germline-derived CDR1 and CDR2 are SGHTA and FQGNSA. The J segment lost 2 bases and the V segment lost 2 bases, leaving 9 bases of the junction unmatched. CDR3 length: 18 amino acids. The CDR3 nucleotides read TGTGCCAGCAGCTTAACCCCGGGACTAGCGGACTTCACAGATACGCAGTATTTT. Encoded protein: CASSLTPGLADFTDTQYF.